This note documents a single T cell receptor beta chain sequence. Its target is unknown. CDR1 and CDR2 (germline): MNHEY, SVGAGI. V lost 9 bases to trimming and J lost 5 bases, with 10 bases between them. This CDR3 comprises 11 residues. The timepoints at which blood was sampled were baseline, cycle 4 day 1, and cycle 7 day 1. The data were obtained in a study of OX40 agonist ivuxolimab in advanced cancers. Study at large: The study treated patients with ivuxolimab, an agonistic anti-OX40 (CD134) antibody.

Study-wide points: Determination of antigen specificity was not performed for the expanded peripheral T cells.

Using immunoSEQ multiplex PCR, the repertoire was profiled, and TCRdb retains in-frame clones only, with some absent. This table has about 52,000 clones, 86% appearing once. V gene TRBV6-5 combines with J gene TRBJ1-1; TRBD1 might be the D (6 bases). The receptor was isolated from an adult with an advanced solid tumor such as melanoma, head and neck, liver or kidney cancer. Sequencing used CD4+ or CD8+ T cells sorted from blood, obtained in a trial of the OX40 agonist ivuxolimab. The CDR3 here is CARKQGTEAFF. The CDR3 bases are TGTGCCAGAAAGCAGGGGACTGAAGCTTTCTTT.